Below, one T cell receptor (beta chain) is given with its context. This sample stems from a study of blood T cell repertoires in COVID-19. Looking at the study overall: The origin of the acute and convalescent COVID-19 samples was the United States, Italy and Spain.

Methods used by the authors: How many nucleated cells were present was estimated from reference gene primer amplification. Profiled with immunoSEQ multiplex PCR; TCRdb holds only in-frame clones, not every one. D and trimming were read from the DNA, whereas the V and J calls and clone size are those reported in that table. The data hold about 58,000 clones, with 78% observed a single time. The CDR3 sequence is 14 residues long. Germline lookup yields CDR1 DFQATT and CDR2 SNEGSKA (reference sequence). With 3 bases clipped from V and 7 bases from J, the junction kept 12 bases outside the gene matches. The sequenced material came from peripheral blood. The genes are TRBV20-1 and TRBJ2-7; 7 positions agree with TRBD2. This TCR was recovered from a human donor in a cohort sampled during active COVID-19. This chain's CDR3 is CSASVGTTLLEQYF. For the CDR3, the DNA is TGCAGTGCTAGTGTCGGGACTACCCTTCTGGAGCAGTACTTC.